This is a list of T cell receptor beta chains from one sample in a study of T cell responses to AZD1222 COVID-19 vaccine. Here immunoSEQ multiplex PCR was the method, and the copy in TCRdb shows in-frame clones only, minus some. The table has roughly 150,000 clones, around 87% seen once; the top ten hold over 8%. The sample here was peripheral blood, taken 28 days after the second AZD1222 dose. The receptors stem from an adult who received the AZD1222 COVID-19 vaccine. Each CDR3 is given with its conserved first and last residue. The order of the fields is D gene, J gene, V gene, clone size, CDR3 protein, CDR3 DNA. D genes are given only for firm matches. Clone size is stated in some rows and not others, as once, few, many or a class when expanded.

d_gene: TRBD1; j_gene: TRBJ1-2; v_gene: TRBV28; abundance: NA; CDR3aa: CASSYDRAGYTF; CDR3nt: TGTGCCAGCAGTTACGACAGGGCTGGCTACACCTTC
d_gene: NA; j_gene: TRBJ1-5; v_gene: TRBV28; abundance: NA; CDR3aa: CASSLWGRNQPQHF; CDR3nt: TGTGCCAGCAGTTTATGGGGGCGCAATCAGCCCCAGCATTTT
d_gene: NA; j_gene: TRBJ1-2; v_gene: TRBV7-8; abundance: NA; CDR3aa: CASSLALSYGYTF; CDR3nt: TGTGCCAGCAGCTTAGCCCTGTCATATGGCTACACCTTC
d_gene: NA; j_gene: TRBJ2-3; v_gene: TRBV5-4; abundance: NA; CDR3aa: CASSLARGSTDTQYF; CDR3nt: TGTGCCAGCAGCTTGGCAAGGGGGAGCACAGATACGCAGTATTTT
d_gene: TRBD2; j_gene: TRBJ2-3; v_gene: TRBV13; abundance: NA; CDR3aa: CASSISGRASMGTDTQYF; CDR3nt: TGTGCCAGCAGCATAAGCGGGAGGGCGTCAATGGGCACAGATACGCAGTATTTT
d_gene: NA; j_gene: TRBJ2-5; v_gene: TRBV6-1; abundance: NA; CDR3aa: CASSGQGPSLQETQYF; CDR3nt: TGTGCCAGCAGTGGCCAAGGTCCTAGTCTGCAAGAGACCCAGTACTTC
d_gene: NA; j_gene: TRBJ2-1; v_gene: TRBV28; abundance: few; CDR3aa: CASSFRSRLNEQFF; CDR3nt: TGTGCCAGCAGTTTCAGGAGCCGATTGAATGAGCAGTTCTTC
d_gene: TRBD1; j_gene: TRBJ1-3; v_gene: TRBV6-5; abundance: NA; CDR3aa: CASTQGALGNTIYF; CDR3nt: TGTGCCAGCACTCAGGGGGCGCTTGGAAACACCATATATTTT
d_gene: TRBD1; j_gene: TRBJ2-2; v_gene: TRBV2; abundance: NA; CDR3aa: CASSMTGDGAGELFF; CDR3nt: TGTGCCAGCAGTATGACAGGGGATGGTGCCGGGGAGCTGTTTTTT
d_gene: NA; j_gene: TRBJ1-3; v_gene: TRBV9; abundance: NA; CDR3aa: CASSGSHSSGNTIYF; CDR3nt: TGTGCCAGCAGCGGATCGCATAGTTCTGGAAACACCATATATTTT
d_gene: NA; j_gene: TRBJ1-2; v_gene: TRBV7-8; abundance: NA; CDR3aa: CASSLALGGGYTF; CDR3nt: TGTGCCAGCAGCTTAGCCCTAGGCGGTGGCTACACCTTC